This T cell receptor beta chain was profiled in a study of shared clonotypes between healthy human individuals. TCRdb's copy holds only in-frame clones and misses some; the assay was immunoSEQ multiplex PCR. The sample has about 2.5 million clones; around 93% are singletons. This CDR3 region has 15 residues. Trimming stripped 5 bases from V and 6 bases from J, with 19 bases between. Looked up from germline, CDR1 is SGHAT and CDR2 is FQNNGV. Input material: naive CD4+ T cells from PBMCs. Subset described: CD45RA+ positively selected. V and J are TRBV11-2 and TRBJ2-5; TRBD2 might be the D (5 bases). This clonotype was obtained from a man between 18 and 35 years old in good health. Some clones in this sample may be carry-over from other donors' samples. The CDR3 here is CASSGPEGGRKTQYF. DNA of the CDR3: TGTGCCAGCAGCGGGCCAGAGGGTGGTAGAAAGACCCAGTACTTC. The variable domain in full, completed from reference TRBV11-2 and TRBJ2-5, reads EAGVAQSPRYKIIEKRQSVAFWCNPISGHATLYWYQQILGQGPKLLIQFQNNGVVDDSQLPKDRFSAERLKGVDSTLKIQPAKLEDSAVYLCASSGPEGGRKTQYFGPGTRLLVL.